This passage covers 3 T cell receptor beta chains from one sample sequenced in a study of blood T cells in healthy people across ages. Next came a second PCR, run for about 6 to 11 cycles, which used a sample-barcoded 5' primer along with a J-beta primer mix. TCRdb passed the 5' RACE reads through MiXCR, listing each CDR3 protein once. The sample records roughly 800,000 distinct CDR3 sequences, around 25% being singletons. These data also featured in a second study, about T cells of mothers and their children.

The sequenced material came from blood. The receptors derive from a boy aged 5 to 17 in good health.

The chain combines TRBV2 with TRBJ1-6; 9 positions match TRBD1. This CDR3 is built from 15 residues. Germline CDR1 is SNHLY and CDR2 is FYNNEI. Germline trimming cut 8 bases from V and 4 bases from J; bases unmatched to any gene: 6. This CDR3 reads CASGGTGNYNSPLHF. The CDR3 DNA reads TGTGCCAGCGGCGGGACAGGGAATTATAATTCACCCCTCCACTTT.

This clonotype showed up just a few times. The V call is TRBV20-1, the J call TRBJ1-4; D possibly corresponds to TRBD1 (6 bases). Germline CDR1 reads DFQATT; CDR2 reads SNEGSKA (reference sequence). The CDR3 consists of 15 residues. Trimming pared 3 bases from V and 3 bases from J, leaving 14 bases between. CDR3 amino acids: CSARDPGHPNEKLFF. CDR3 coding DNA: TGCAGTGCTAGGGACCCGGGACACCCTAATGAAAAACTGTTTTTT.

V gene TRBV12-3 or TRBV12-4 combines with J gene TRBJ2-7; D tentatively fits TRBD1 or TRBD2 (6 bases each). This CDR3 is 14 amino acids long. V dropped 4 bases and J dropped 2 bases, with 12 bases sitting between them. CDR3 bases: TGTGCCAGCAGTTCCATGGGGGGCCCCTACGAGCAGTACTTC. Protein sequence: CASSSMGGPYEQYF.